This TCR beta chain was identified in a study of T cell repertoires in cytomegalovirus infection. At the level of the study: An indication of both CMV infection and matching HLA type came from public TCR beta signatures. General study results and limits: There were HLA-C-restricted CMV-specific TCR beta clonotypes dominating the ex vivo response. Of the TCR beta families, the public ones yielded a cumulative frequency that identified carriers of CMV plus the relevant HLA.

MiXCR, run by TCRdb on the reads, gives a single entry per CDR3 protein. The table shows roughly 110,000 distinct CDR3 sequences, with about a tenth occurring only once. This clonotype has only a few counts. Its antigen is currently unknown. The CDR3 sequence is 17 residues long. The germline CDR1 and CDR2 sequences are DFQATT and SNEGSKA (reference sequence). V was pared by 1 base and J by 7 bases, with 18 bases of the junction left unmatched. Sequencing was carried out using PBMCs, sequenced either directly or after in vitro stimulation (not recorded which). This chain joins TRBV20-1 and TRBJ2-7; 8 bases map to TRBD2. This clonotype originated in a human donor in good health (CMV status not recorded). Some clones in this sample may be carry-over from other donors' samples. The CDR3 DNA follows: TGCAGTGCTAGAGGGGTCGGGCTAGCGGGTCCCCTCGCGGAGCAGTACTTC. Its translation: CSARGVGLAGPLAEQYF.